A few counts support the clone carrying this TCR beta chain. What it binds is not known. Generation of TCR beta libraries employed quantitative 5'-RACE incorporating molecular barcodes. TCRdb re-derived calls from the 5' RACE reads in MiXCR, one entry per CDR3 protein. The sample carries roughly 200,000 distinct CDR3 sequences, more than 10% recorded once. This entry belongs to a study of CD8 T cells in ankylosing spondylitis. Study-level results: What seemed typical of ankylosing spondylitis blood was a TCR beta motif built from about 8 highly homologous variants. Earlier work had already found some motif variants in reactive arthritis synovial fluid and blood.

From germline, CDR1 is SGHAT and CDR2 FQNNGV. V gave up 3 bases and J gave up 7 bases; unmatched junction bases: 7. The CDR3 is made up of 15 amino acids. Sequenced input: blood, either unsorted or a sorted T cell fraction (not recorded which). The TCR originated in a male donor with ankylosing spondylitis or in good health (not recorded which). This sequence joins TRBV11-2 and TRBJ2-1, with 9 bases lining up with TRBD2. The CDR3 nucleotides read TGTGCCAGCAGCTTGGGACTAGCCTCGATGAATGAGCAGTTCTTC. This codes for CASSLGLASMNEQFF.